Detailed here is one T cell receptor (beta chain). This CDR3 region has 13 residues. CDR1 and CDR2 (germline): SGHRS, YFSETQ. With V trimmed by 3 bases and J by 6 bases, 4 bases remained unmatched. The sample belongs to a study of CD4 T cells in relation to SARS-CoV-2 and coronaviruses. Here immunoSEQ multiplex PCR was the method, and the copy in TCRdb shows in-frame clones only, minus some. The sample shows approximately 50,000 clones, about 92% of them seen only once. The chain uses TRBV5-1 and TRBJ2-3; TRBD2 matches at 7 bases. The sample was naive CD4+ T cells from PBMCs. Documented subset: naive CD4+ T cells isolated by negative enrichment. The TCR originated in an adult with COVID-19. CDR3 residues: CASSWEGFDTQYF. CDR3 DNA: TGCGCCAGCAGCTGGGAGGGGTTCGATACGCAGTATTTT.